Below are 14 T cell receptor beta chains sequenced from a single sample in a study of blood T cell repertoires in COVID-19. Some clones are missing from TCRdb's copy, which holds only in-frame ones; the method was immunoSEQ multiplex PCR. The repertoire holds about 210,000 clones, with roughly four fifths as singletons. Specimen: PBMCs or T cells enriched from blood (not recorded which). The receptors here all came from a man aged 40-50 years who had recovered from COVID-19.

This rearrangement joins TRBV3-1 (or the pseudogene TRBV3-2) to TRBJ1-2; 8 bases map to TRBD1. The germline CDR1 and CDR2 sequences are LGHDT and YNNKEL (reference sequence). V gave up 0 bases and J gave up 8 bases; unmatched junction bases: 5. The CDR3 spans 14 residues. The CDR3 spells CASSQDGQGNGYTF. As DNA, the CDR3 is TGTGCCAGCAGCCAAGATGGACAGGGCAACGGCTACACCTTC.

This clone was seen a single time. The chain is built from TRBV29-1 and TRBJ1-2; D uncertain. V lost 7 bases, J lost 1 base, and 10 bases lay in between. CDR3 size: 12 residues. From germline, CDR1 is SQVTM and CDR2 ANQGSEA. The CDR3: CSDQAGNYGYTF. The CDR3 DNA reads TGCAGCGATCAAGCGGGTAACTATGGCTACACCTTC. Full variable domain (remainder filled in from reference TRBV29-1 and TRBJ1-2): SAVISQKPSRDICQRGTSLTIQCQVDSQVTMMFWYRQQPGQSLTLIATANQGSEATYESGFVIDKFPISRPNLTFSTLTVSNMSPEDSSIYLCSDQAGNYGYTFGSGTRLTVV.

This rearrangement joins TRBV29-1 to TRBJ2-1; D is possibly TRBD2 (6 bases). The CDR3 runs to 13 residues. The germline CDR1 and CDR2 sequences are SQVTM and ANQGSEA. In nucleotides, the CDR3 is TGCAGTGCCCCGCGCGGGGCAAGCAATGAGCAGTTCTTC. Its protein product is CSAPRGASNEQFF.

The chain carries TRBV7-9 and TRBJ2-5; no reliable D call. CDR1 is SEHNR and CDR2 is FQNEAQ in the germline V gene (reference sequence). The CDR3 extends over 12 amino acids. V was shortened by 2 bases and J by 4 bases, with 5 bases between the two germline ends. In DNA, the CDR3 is TGTGCCAGCAGCTTACTAGGAGAGACCCAGTACTTC. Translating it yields CASSLLGETQYF.

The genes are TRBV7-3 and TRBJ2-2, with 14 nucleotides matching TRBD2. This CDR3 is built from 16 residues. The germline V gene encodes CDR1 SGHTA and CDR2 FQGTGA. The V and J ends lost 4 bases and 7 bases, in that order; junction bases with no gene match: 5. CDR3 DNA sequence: TGTGCCAGCAGCTCCGGACTAGCGGGAGGAGTCGGGGAGCTGTTTTTT. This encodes CASSSGLAGGVGELFF.

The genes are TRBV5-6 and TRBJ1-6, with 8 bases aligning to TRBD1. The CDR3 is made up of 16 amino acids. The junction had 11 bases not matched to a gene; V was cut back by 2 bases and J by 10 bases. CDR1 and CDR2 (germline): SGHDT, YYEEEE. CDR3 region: CASSFWDRRALSPLHF. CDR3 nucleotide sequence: TGTGCCAGCAGCTTTTGGGACAGGCGGGCTCTCTCACCCCTCCACTTT. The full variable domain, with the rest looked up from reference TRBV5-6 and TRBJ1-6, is DAGVTQSPTHLIKTRGQQVTLRCSPKSGHDTVSWYQQALGQGPQFIFQYYEEEERQRGNFPDRFSGHQFPNYSSELNVNALLLGDSALYLCASSFWDRRALSPLHFGNGTRLTVT.

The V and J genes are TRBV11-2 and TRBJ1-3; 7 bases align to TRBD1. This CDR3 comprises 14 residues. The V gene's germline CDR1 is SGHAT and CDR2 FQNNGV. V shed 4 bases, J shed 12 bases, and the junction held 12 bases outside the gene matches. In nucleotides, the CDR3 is TGTGCCAGCAGCTCCCACCGGGACAGAGCTAACATATATTTT. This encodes CASSSHRDRANIYF.

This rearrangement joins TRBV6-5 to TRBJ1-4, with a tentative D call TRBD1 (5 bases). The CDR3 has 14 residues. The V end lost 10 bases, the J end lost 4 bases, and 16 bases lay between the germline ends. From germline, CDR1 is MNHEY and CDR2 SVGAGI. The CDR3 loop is CATSQQDINEKLFF. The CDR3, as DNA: TGTGCCACCTCCCAGCAGGACATTAATGAAAAACTGTTTTTT.

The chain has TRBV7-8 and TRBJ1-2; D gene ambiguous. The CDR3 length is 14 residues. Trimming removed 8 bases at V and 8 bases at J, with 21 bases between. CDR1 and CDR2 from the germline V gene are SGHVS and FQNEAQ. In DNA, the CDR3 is TGTGCCAGCTCGACTCGGGGTTCGTCTTCCGGCTACACCTTC. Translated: CASSTRGSSSGYTF.

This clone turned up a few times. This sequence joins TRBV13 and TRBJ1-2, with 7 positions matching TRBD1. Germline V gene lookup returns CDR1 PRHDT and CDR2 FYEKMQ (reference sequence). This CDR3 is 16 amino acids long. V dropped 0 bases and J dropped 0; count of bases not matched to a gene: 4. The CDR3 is CASSLGRDSSNYGYTF. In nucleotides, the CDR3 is TGTGCCAGCAGCTTAGGCCGGGACAGTTCTAACTATGGCTACACCTTC. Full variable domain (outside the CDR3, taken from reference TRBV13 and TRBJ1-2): AAGVIQSPRHLIKEKRETATLKCYPIPRHDTVYWYQQGPGQDPQFLISFYEKMQSDKGSIPDRFSAQQFSDYHSELNMSSLELGDSALYFCASSLGRDSSNYGYTFGSGTRLTVV.

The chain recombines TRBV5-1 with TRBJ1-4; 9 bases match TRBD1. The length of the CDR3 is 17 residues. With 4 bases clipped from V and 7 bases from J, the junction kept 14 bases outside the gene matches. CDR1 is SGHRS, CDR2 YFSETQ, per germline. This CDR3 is CASSTGQGIVRGEKLFF. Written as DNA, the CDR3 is TGCGCCAGCAGCACAGGACAGGGGATCGTCAGGGGTGAAAAACTGTTTTTT.

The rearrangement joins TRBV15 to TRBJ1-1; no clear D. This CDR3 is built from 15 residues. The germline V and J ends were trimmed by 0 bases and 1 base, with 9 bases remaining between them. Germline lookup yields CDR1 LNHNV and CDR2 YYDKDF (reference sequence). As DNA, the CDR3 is TGTGCCACCAGCAGAGATTGGGCAGGGAACACTGAAGCTTTCTTT. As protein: CATSRDWAGNTEAFF.

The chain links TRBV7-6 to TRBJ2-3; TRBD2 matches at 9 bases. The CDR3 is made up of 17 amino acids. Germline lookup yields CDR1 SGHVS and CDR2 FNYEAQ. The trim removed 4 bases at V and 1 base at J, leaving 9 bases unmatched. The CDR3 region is CASSSHTRTSGTDTQYF. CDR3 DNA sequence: TGTGCCAGCAGCTCCCATACCCGGACTAGCGGCACAGATACGCAGTATTTT.

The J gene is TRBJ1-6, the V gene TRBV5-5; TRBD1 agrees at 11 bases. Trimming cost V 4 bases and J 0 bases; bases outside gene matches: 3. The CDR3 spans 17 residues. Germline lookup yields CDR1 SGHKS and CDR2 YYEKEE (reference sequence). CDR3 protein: CASSRDRGSSYNSPLHF. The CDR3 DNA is TGTGCCAGCAGCCGGGACAGGGGGAGCTCCTATAATTCACCCCTCCACTTT.